These 21 T cell receptor beta chains were all obtained from the same sample, sequenced in a study of CD8+ T cells in alopecia areata. Treatment here: oral pan-JAK inhibitor, 5-10 mg twice daily. cDNA prepared by RNA extraction and subsequent reverse transcription served as the template for sequencing. Assay: immunoSEQ multiplex PCR; the TCRdb copy retains only in-frame clones and omits some. The sample holds about 190,000 clones, approximately 56% seen once. Sequenced here: CD4+ T cells sorted from blood, sampled at week 4, from a patient treated with tofacitinib. These receptors all stem from a human donor with alopecia areata.

The rearrangement joins TRBV10-3 to TRBJ1-2; TRBD1 matches 8 bases. The CDR3 length is 14 residues. V shed 10 bases and J 4 bases; nucleotides not matched to a gene: 11. Germline V gene lookup returns CDR1 ENHRY and CDR2 SYGVKD. CDR3 DNA sequence: TGTGCCACCCGATTGTTAGGACAGGGCTATGGCTACACCTTC. Protein sequence: CATRLLGQGYGYTF.

This rearrangement joins TRBV11-2 to TRBJ2-5; 9 nucleotides line up with TRBD1. CDR3 length: 17 residues. J was trimmed by 2 bases and V by 2 bases; bases with no gene match: 9. Per germline, CDR1 SGHAT and CDR2 FQNNGV. As DNA, the CDR3 is TGTGCCAGCAGCTTACCTCCCCCCGGGACAGGGCAAGAGACCCAGTACTTC. This encodes CASSLPPPGTGQETQYF.

This chain joins TRBV6-5 and TRBJ2-3; the D gene is possibly TRBD2 (6 bases). This CDR3 comprises 14 residues. V was trimmed by 6 bases and J by 2 bases, leaving 12 bases between them. Per the germline V gene, CDR1 is MNHEY and CDR2 is SVGAGI. DNA of the CDR3: TGTGCCAGCAGCCGAGGACTACCCACAGATACGCAGTATTTT. Protein sequence: CASSRGLPTDTQYF.

This clone was found a few times. The chain combines TRBV7-3 with TRBJ1-1; D is perhaps TRBD1 (5 bases). CDR1 is SGHTA and CDR2 is FQGTGA in the germline V gene. The V and J ends lost 1 base and 5 bases respectively, with 8 bases between them. CDR3 length: 13 residues. CDR3 region: CASSLSRDTEAFF. CDR3 bases: TGTGCCAGCAGCTTAAGCAGGGATACTGAAGCTTTCTTT.

This clone has just a few counts. The rearrangement joins TRBV4-1 to TRBJ2-5; no definite D call. With 3 bases removed from V and 2 bases from J, the gap between germline ends came to 7 bases. The CDR3 extends over 13 amino acids. Germline lookup yields CDR1 MGHRA and CDR2 YSYEKL. CDR3 region: CASSQLGQETQYF. The CDR3 bases are TGCGCCAGCAGCCAGTTGGGGCAAGAGACCCAGTACTTC.

This chain uses TRBV4-2 with TRBJ1-1; 9 positions match TRBD1. CDR3 length: 14 amino acids. J gave up 3 bases and V 6 bases, and 5 bases lay outside the gene matches. The V gene's germline CDR1 is LGHNA and CDR2 YNFKEQ. The chain's CDR3 is CASRVDRGYTEAFF. CDR3 DNA sequence: TGTGCCAGCAGAGTCGACAGGGGGTACACTGAAGCTTTCTTT.

The chain joins TRBV4-3 to TRBJ2-5; 9 bases fit TRBD1. Germline V gene sequence: CDR1 LGHNA, CDR2 YSLEER. The length of the CDR3 is 15 residues. V dropped 0 bases and J dropped 5; count of bases not matched to a gene: 4. CDR3 DNA sequence: TGCGCCAGCAGCCAAGACCGCGGGACAGGGGAGACCCAGTACTTC. It is translated as CASSQDRGTGETQYF.

This chain joins TRBV7-2 and TRBJ2-1, with TRBD2 matching over 10 bases. The CDR3 is 15 amino acids. The V gene end was trimmed by 5 bases and the J gene end by 3 bases; junction bases not matched to a gene: 4. The germline V gene encodes CDR1 SGHTA and CDR2 FQGNSA. The CDR3 DNA follows: TGTGCCAGCAGCGATGCTAGCGGGAGCTACAATGAGCAGTTCTTC. It is translated as CASSDASGSYNEQFF.

V and J are TRBV29-1 and TRBJ2-1; D is uncertain. The V and J ends lost 7 bases and 8 bases respectively, with 12 bases between them. CDR3 length: 11 residues. Germline CDR1 and CDR2: SQVTM and ANQGSEA. For the CDR3, the DNA is TGCAGCGGTCTGTGGGTTCATGAGCAGTTCTTC. Amino acids: CSGLWVHEQFF.

The chain links TRBV7-2 to TRBJ2-6; D not certain. Germline loops: CDR1 SGHTA, CDR2 FQGNSA. This CDR3 is 14 amino acids long. V was pared by 5 bases and J by 2 bases, with 7 bases between. CDR3 nucleotides: TGTGCCAGCAGCCCCGACGCTGGGGCCAACGTCCTGACTTTC. Translated: CASSPDAGANVLTF. Full variable domain (outside the CDR3, taken from reference TRBV7-2 and TRBJ2-6): GAGVSQSPSNKVTEKGKDVELRCDPISGHTALYWYRQSLGQGLEFLIYFQGNSAPDKSGLPSDRFSAERTGGSVSTLTIQRTQQEDSAVYLCASSPDAGANVLTFGAGSRLTVL.

The rearrangement joins TRBV7-2 to TRBJ1-2, with unresolved D. The germline CDR1 and CDR2 sequences are SGHTA and FQGNSA. This CDR3 is built from 12 residues. V gave up 2 bases and J gave up 8 bases, with 9 bases separating them. The CDR3, as DNA: TGTGCCAGCAGCTTAAGACTGGGGGGCTACACCTTC. This codes for CASSLRLGGYTF.

This chain uses TRBV7-2 with TRBJ2-3; the match to TRBD2 covers 7 bases. CDR3 length: 16 residues. After removal of 4 bases from V and 0 bases from J, the junction contained 7 bases not matched to a gene. Per the germline V gene, CDR1 is SGHTA and CDR2 is FQGNSA. The CDR3 DNA is TGTGCCAGCAGCTGGGGGAGGGATCTTAGCACAGATACGCAGTATTTT. Residues: CASSWGRDLSTDTQYF.

The gene calls are TRBV6-6 and TRBJ1-5, with unresolved D. This CDR3 has 15 residues. V shed 2 bases and J shed 3 bases, with 11 bases lying between them. Per the germline V gene, CDR1 is MNHNY and CDR2 is SVGAGI (reference sequence). CDR3 in amino acids: CASSYPAGLNQPQHF. DNA for the CDR3: TGTGCCAGCAGTTACCCAGCCGGACTCAATCAGCCCCAGCATTTT.

V gene TRBV4-1 combines with J gene TRBJ2-5; no clear D. V gave up 1 base and J gave up 4 bases, with 10 bases separating them. CDR3 length: 14 amino acids. From germline, CDR1 is MGHRA and CDR2 YSYEKL. DNA of the CDR3: TGCGCCAGCAGCCAAGGTTTCAGAAGAGAGACCCAGTACTTC. This codes for CASSQGFRRETQYF.

Here the CDR3 reads CAWSLAGVHEQFF. In nucleotides, the CDR3 is TGTGCCTGGAGTTTAGCGGGAGTCCATGAGCAGTTCTTC. The V and J genes are TRBV30 and TRBJ2-1; 9 bases are shared with TRBD2. The CDR3 sequence is 13 residues long. Germline V gives CDR1 GTSNPN, CDR2 SVGIG (reference sequence). V lost 2 bases and J lost 8; bases outside the gene matches: 4.

The chain couples TRBV7-9 to TRBJ1-2; TRBD1 agrees at 12 bases. CDR1 and CDR2 (germline): SEHNR, FQNEAQ (reference sequence). This CDR3 contains 17 residues. V lost 7 bases, J lost 8 bases, and 17 bases stayed unmatched. CDR3 DNA: TGTGCCAGCACCCCCATCCGGGACAGGGGGCCTAGACGAGGCTACACCTTC. Translation gives CASTPIRDRGPRRGYTF.

The chain has TRBV29-1 and TRBJ2-7, with a possible D match to TRBD1 (6 bases). V lost 8 bases and J lost 0, with 11 bases in between. Germline CDR1 and CDR2: SQVTM and ANQGSEA. The CDR3 spans 12 residues. CDR3 sequence reads: CSTRDNSYEQYF. The CDR3 nucleotides read TGCAGCACCCGGGACAACTCCTACGAGCAGTACTTC.

The gene calls are TRBV29-1 and TRBJ2-5, with D maybe TRBD1 (6 bases). V lost 8 bases to trimming and J lost 5 bases, with 18 bases between them. The CDR3 is made up of 13 amino acids. Germline CDR1 SQVTM, CDR2 ANQGSEA. The CDR3 loop is CSLQDGGRETQYF. The CDR3 coding sequence is TGCAGCCTGCAGGATGGGGGCAGGGAGACCCAGTACTTC.

This rearrangement joins TRBV30 to TRBJ1-1; unclear D gene. Germline loops: CDR1 GTSNPN, CDR2 SVGIG (reference sequence). CDR3 length equals 13 residues. Trimming cost V 0 bases and J 5 bases, with 10 bases left between them. CDR3 loop: CAWSVVGRTEAFF. DNA for the CDR3: TGTGCCTGGAGTGTGGTTGGAAGGACTGAAGCTTTCTTT.

The table lists this clone with a count of one. The rearrangement links TRBV29-1 to TRBJ2-3, with 9 bases that match TRBD2. Germline CDR1 is SQVTM and CDR2 is ANQGSEA. This CDR3 is 15 amino acids long. J was trimmed by 3 bases and V by 4 bases; bases with no gene match: 8. The CDR3 DNA reads TGCAGCGTTGCAGGGCGGGAGGGCCGGACAGATACGCAGTATTTT. Protein: CSVAGREGRTDTQYF.

The chain recombines TRBV2 with TRBJ2-6; 9 bases line up with TRBD1. Germline V gene data show CDR1 as SNHLY and CDR2 as FYNNEI. CDR3 length: 17 amino acids. V gave up 7 bases and J gave up 0 bases; unmatched junction bases: 7. For the CDR3, the DNA is TGTGCCAGCAAACCGGGACAGGGTACCTCTGGGGCCAACGTCCTGACTTTC. It codes for CASKPGQGTSGANVLTF.